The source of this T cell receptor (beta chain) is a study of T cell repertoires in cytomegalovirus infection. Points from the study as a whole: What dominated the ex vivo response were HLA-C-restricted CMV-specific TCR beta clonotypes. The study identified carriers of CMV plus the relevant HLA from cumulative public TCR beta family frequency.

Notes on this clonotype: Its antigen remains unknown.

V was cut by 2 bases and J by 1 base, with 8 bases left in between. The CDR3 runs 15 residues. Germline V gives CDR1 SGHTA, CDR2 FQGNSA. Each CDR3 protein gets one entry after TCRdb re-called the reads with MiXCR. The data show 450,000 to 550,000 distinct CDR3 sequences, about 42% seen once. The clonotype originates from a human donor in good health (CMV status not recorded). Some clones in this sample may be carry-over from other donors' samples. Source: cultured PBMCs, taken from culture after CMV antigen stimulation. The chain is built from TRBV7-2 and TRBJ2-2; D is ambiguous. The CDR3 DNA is TGTGCCAGCAGCTTAAAGATAGGGAACACCGGGGAGCTGTTTTTT. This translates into CASSLKIGNTGELFF.